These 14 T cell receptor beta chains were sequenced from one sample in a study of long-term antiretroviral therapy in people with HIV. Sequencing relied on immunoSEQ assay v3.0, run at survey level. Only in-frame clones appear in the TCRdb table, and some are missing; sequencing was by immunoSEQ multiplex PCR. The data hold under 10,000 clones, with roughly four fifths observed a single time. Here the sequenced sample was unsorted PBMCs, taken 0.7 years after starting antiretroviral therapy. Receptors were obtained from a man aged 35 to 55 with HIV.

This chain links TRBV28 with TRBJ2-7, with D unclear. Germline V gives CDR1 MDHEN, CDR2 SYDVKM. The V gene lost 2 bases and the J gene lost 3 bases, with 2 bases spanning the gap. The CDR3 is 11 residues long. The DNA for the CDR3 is TGTGCCAGCAGTTTAAACTACGAGCAGTACTTC. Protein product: CASSLNYEQYF.

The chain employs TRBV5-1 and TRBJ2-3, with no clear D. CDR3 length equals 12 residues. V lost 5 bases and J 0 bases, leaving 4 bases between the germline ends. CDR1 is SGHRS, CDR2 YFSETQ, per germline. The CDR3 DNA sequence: TGCGCCAGCAGTTTAAGCACAGATACGCAGTATTTT. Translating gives CASSLSTDTQYF. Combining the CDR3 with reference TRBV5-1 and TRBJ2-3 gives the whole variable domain KAGVTQTPRYLIKTRGQQVTLSCSPISGHRSVSWYQQTPGQGLQFLFEYFSETQRNKGNFPGRFSGRQFSNSRSEMNVSTLELGDSALYLCASSLSTDTQYFGPGTRLTVL.

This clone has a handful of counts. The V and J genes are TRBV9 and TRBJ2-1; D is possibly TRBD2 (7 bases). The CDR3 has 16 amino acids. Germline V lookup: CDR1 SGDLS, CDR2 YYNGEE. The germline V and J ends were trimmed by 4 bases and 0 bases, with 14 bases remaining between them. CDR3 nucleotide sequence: TGTGCCAGCAGCCCTCGCGGGGGCCCCTCCTACAATGAGCAGTTCTTC. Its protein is CASSPRGGPSYNEQFF.

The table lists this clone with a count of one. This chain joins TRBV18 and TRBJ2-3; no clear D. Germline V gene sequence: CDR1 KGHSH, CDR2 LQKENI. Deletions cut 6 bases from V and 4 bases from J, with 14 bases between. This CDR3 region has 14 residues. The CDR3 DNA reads TGTGCCAGCTCGATAGTGGGATATTCAGATACGCAGTATTTT. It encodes CASSIVGYSDTQYF.

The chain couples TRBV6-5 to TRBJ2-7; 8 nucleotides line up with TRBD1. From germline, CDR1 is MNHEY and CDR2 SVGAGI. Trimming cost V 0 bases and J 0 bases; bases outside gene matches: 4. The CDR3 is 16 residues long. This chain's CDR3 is CASSYSWTGSSYEQYF. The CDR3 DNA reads TGTGCCAGCAGTTACTCGTGGACAGGGAGCTCCTACGAGCAGTACTTC.

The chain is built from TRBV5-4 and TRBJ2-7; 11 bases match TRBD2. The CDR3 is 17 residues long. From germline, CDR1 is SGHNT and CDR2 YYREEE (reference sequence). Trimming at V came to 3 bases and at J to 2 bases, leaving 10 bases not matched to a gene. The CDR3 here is CASSSSSSGRLPYEQYF. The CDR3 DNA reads TGTGCCAGCAGCTCGTCCTCTAGCGGGAGGTTACCCTACGAGCAGTACTTC.

CDR3 in amino acids: CASSAWGQGTYEQYF. The CDR3 nucleotides read TGTGCCAGCAGCGCTTGGGGACAGGGGACCTACGAGCAGTACTTC. V and J are TRBV7-9 and TRBJ2-7, with 10 bases fitting TRBD1. V lost 5 bases to trimming and J lost 2 bases; unmatched junction nucleotides: 6. Germline lookup yields CDR1 SEHNR and CDR2 FQNEAQ (reference sequence). CDR3 length equals 15 residues.

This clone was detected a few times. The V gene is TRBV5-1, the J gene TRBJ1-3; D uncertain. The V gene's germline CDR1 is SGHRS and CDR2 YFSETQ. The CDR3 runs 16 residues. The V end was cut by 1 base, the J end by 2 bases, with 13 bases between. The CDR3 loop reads CASSLNQAGTGNTIYF. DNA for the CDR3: TGCGCCAGCAGCTTGAACCAGGCGGGGACTGGAAACACCATATATTTT.

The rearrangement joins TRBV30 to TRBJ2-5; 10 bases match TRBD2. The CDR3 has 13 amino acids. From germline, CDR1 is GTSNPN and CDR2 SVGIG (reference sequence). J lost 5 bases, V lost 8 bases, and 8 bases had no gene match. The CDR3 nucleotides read TGTGCCGTCCGAGCGGGAGGGCGGGAGACCCAGTACTTC. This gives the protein CAVRAGGRETQYF.

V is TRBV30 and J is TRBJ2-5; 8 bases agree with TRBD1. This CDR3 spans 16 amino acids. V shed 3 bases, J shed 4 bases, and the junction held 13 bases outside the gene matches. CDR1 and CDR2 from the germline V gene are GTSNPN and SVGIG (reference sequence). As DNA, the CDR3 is TGTGCCTGGAGCTCAGGACAGGGAGAGAGAAGAGAGACCCAGTACTTC. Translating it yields CAWSSGQGERRETQYF.

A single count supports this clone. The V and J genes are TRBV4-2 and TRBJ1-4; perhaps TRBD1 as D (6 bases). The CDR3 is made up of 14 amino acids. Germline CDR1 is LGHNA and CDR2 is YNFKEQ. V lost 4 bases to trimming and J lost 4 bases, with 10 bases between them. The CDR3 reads CASSRQVDNEKLFF. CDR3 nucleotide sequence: TGTGCCAGCAGCCGACAGGTTGATAATGAAAAACTGTTTTTT.

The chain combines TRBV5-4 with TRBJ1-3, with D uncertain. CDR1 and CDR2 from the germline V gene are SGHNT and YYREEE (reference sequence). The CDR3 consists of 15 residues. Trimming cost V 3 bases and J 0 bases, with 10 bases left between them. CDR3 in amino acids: CASSSSAISGNTIYF. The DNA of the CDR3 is TGTGCCAGCAGCTCCTCAGCTATCTCTGGAAACACCATATATTTT.

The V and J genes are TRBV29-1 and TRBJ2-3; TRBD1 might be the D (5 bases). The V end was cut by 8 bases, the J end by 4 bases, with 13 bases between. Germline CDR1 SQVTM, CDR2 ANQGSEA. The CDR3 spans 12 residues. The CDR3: CSSHQGADTQYF. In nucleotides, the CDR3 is TGCAGCTCGCACCAGGGCGCAGATACGCAGTATTTT.

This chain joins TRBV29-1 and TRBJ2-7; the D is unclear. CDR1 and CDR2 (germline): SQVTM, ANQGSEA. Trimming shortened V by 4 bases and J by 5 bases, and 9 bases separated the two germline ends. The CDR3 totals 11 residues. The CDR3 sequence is CSVVRADEQYF. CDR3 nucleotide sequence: TGCAGCGTTGTTCGCGCCGACGAGCAGTACTTC.